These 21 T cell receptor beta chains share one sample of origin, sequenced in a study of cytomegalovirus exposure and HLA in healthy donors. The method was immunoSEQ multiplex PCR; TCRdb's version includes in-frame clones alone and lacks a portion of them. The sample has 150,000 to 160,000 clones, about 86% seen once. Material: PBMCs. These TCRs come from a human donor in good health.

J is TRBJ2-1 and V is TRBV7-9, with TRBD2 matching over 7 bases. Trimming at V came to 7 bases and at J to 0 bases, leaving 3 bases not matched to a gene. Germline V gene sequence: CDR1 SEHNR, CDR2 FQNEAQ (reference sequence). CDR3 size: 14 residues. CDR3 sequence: CASKSGDSYNEQFF. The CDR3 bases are TGTGCCAGCAAAAGCGGGGACTCCTACAATGAGCAGTTCTTC.

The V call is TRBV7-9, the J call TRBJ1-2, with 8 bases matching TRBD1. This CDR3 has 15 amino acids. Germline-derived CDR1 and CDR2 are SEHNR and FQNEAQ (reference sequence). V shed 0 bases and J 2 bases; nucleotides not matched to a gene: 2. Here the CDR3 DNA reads TGTGCCAGCAGCTTAGCTGGGACAGGCAACTATGGCTACACCTTC. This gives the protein CASSLAGTGNYGYTF.

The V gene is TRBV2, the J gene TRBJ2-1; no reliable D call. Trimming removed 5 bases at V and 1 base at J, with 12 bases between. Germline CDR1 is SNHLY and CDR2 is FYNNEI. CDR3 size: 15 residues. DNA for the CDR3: TGTGCCAGCAGTCTTTTATCTAGGTCCTACAATGAGCAGTTCTTC. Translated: CASSLLSRSYNEQFF.

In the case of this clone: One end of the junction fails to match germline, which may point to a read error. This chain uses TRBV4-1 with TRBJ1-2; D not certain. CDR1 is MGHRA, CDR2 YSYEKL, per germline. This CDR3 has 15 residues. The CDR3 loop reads CASSEDPGRIYGYTF. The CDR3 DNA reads TGCGCCAGCAGCGAAGATCCGGGGAGGATTTATGGCTACACCTTC.

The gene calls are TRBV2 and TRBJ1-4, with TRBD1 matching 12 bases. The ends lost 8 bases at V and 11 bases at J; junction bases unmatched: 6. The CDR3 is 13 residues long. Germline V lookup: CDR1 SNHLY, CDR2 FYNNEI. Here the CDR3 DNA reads TGTGCCAGCTGTTGGGACAGGGGGCAGAAACTGTTTTTT. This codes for CASCWDRGQKLFF.

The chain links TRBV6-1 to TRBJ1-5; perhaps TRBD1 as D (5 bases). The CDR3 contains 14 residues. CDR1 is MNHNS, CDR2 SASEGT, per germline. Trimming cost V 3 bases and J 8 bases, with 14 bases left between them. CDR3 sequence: CASSDRGGRKPQHF. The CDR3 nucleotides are TGTGCCAGCAGTGATAGGGGCGGCAGGAAGCCCCAGCATTTT.

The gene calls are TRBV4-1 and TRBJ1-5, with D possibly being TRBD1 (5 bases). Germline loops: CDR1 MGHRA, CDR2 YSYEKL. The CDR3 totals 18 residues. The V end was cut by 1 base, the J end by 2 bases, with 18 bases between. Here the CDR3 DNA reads TGCGCCAGCAGCCAAGCGGTTCCTGGGGGAGGCGGCAATCAGCCCCAGCATTTT. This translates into CASSQAVPGGGGNQPQHF.

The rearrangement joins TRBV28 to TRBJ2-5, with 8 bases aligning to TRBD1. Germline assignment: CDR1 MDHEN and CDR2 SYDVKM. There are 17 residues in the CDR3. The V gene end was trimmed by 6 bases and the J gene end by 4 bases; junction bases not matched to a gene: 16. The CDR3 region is CASRGGPDRGVGETQYF. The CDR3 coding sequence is TGTGCCAGCAGGGGGGGTCCCGACAGGGGAGTAGGAGAGACCCAGTACTTC.

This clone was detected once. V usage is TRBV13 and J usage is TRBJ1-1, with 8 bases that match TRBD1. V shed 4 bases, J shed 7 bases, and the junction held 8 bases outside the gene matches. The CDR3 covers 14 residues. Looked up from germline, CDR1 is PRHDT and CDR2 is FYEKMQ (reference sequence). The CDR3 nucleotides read TGTGCCAGCAGCTCGGGGACAGGCGGACGTGAAGCTTTCTTT. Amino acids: CASSSGTGGREAFF.

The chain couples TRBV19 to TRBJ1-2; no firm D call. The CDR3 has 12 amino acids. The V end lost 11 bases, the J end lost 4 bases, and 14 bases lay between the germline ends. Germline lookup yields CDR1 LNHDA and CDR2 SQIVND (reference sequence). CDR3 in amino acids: CASSSVGYGYTF. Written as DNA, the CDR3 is TGTGCCTCTAGTAGTGTCGGCTATGGCTACACCTTC.

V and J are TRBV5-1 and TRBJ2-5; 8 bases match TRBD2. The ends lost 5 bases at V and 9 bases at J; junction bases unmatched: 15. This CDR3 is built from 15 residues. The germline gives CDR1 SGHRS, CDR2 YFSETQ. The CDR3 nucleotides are TGCGCCAGCAGTTATACAGGGTCGACCGGGGGGGCCCAGTACTTC. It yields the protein CASSYTGSTGGAQYF.

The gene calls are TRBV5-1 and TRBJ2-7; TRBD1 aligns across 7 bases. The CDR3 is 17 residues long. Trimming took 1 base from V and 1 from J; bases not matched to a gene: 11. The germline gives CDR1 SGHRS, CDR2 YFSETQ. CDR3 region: CASSLSASWTGSYEQYF. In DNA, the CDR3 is TGCGCCAGCAGCTTGAGCGCTAGCTGGACAGGTTCCTACGAGCAGTACTTC. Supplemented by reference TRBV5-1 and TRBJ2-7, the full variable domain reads KAGVTQTPRYLIKTRGQQVTLSCSPISGHRSVSWYQQTPGQGLQFLFEYFSETQRNKGNFPGRFSGRQFSNSRSEMNVSTLELGDSALYLCASSLSASWTGSYEQYFGPGTRLTVT.

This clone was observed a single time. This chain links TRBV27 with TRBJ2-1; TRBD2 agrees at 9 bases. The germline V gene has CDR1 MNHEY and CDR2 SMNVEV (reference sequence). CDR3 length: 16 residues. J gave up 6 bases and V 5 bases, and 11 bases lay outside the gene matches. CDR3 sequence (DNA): TGTGCCAGCAGTCCGTCTATGGCGGGAGGGCCCAATGAGCAGTTCTTC. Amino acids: CASSPSMAGGPNEQFF.

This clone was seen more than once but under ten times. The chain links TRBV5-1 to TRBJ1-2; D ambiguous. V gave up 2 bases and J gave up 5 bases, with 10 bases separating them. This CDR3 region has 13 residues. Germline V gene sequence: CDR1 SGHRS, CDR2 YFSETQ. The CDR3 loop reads CASSFGESYGYTF. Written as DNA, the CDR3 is TGCGCCAGCAGCTTTGGGGAGTCTTATGGCTACACCTTC.

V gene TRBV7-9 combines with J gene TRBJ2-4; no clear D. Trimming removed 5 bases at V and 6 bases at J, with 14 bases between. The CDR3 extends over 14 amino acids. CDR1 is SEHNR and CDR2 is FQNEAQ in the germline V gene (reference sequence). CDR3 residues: CASSAVADLNIQYF. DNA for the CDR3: TGTGCCAGCAGCGCCGTGGCAGACTTAAACATTCAGTACTTC.

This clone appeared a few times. The CDR3 DNA follows: TGTGCCAGCAGTGAGTTCCAGGGCCCTGGGGCCAACGTCCTGACTTTC. Its protein product is CASSEFQGPGANVLTF. The V gene is TRBV2, the J gene TRBJ2-6; the D gene is possibly TRBD1 (5 bases). Germline V gene lookup returns CDR1 SNHLY and CDR2 FYNNEI. V was clipped by 3 bases and J by 2 bases, with 11 bases between them. The CDR3 loop spans 16 amino acids.

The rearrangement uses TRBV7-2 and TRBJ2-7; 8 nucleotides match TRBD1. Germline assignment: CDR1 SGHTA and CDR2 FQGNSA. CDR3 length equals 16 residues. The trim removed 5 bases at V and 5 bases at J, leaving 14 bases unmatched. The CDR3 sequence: CASSPGQGALGDEQYF. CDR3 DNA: TGTGCCAGCAGCCCCGGTCAGGGGGCTTTGGGTGACGAGCAGTACTTC.

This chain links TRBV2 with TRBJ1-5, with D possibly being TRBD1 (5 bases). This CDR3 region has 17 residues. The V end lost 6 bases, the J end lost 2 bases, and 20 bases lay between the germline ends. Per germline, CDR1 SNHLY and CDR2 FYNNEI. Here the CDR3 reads CASSPRFGGVGNQPQHF. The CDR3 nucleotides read TGTGCCAGCAGCCCCAGATTCGGGGGAGTGGGCAATCAGCCCCAGCATTTT.

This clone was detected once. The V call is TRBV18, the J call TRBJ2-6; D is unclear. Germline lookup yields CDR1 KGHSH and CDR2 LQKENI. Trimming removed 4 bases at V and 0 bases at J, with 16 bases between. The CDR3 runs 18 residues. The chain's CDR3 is CASSRETLLSSGANVLTF. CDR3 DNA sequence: TGTGCCAGCTCACGAGAGACTCTTTTAAGCTCTGGGGCCAACGTCCTGACTTTC.

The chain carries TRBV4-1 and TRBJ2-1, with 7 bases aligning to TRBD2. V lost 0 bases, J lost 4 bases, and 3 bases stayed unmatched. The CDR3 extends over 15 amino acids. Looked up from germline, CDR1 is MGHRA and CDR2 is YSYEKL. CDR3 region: CASSQDRGGYNEQFF. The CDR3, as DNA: TGCGCCAGCAGCCAAGATCGGGGAGGGTACAATGAGCAGTTCTTC.

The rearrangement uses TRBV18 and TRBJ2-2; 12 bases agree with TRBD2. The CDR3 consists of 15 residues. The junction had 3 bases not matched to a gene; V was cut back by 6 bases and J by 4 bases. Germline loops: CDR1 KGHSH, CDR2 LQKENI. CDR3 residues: CASSQGLAGTGELFF. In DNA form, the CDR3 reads TGTGCCAGCTCGCAGGGACTAGCGGGCACCGGGGAGCTGTTTTTT.